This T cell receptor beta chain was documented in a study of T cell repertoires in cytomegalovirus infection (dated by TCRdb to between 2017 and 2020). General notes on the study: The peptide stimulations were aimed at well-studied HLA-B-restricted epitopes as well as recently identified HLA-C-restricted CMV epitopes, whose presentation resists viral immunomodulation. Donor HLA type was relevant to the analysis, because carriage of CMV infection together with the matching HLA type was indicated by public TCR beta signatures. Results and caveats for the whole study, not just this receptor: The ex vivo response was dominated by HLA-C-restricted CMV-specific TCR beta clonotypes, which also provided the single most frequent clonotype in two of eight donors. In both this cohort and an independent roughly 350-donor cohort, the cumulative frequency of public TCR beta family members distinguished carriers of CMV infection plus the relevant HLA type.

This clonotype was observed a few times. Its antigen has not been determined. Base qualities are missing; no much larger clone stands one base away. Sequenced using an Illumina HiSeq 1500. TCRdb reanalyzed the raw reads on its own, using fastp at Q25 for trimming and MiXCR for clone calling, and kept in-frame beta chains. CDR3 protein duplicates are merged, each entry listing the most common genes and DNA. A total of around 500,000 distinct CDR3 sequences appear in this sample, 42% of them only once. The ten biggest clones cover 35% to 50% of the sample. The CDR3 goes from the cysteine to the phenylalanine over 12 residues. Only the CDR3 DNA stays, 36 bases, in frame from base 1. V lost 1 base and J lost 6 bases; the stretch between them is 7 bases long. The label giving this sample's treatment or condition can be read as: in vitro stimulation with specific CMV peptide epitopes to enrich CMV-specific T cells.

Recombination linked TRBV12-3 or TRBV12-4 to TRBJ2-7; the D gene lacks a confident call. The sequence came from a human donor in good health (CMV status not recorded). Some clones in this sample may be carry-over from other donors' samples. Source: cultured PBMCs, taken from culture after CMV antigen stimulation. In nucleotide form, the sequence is TGTGCCAGCAGTTTAGAAGTGAGCGAGCAGTACTTC. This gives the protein CASSLEVSEQYF.